These 15 T cell receptor beta chains came from one sample sequenced in a study of T cell repertoires in cytomegalovirus infection. From the reads, TCRdb called clonotypes with MiXCR, one entry per CDR3 protein. The sample holds 450,000 to 600,000 distinct CDR3 sequences, roughly a third seen once. Their recognized antigens are unknown. This specimen was cultured PBMCs, taken from culture after CMV antigen stimulation. Source of these receptors: a human donor in good health (CMV status not recorded). Some clones in this sample may be carry-over from other donors' samples.

The V and J genes are TRBV5-1 and TRBJ2-2; either TRBD1 or TRBD2 may fit D (6 bases each). Trimming stripped 0 bases from V and 5 bases from J, with 11 bases between. This CDR3 has 15 amino acids. Germline values: CDR1 SGHRS, CDR2 YFSETQ. CDR3 in DNA: TGCGCCAGCAGCTTGGATACAGGGAGGACCGGGGAGCTGTTTTTT. Residues: CASSLDTGRTGELFF.

This clonotype has more than one count but fewer than ten. This chain links TRBV6-2 or TRBV6-3 with TRBJ1-5, with 7 bases lining up with TRBD1. The CDR3 sequence is 13 residues long. V trimming: 3 bases; J trimming: 8 bases; junction bases outside the gene matches: 4. Germline loops: CDR1 MNHEY, CDR2 SVGEGT. In DNA, the CDR3 is TGTGCCAGCAGTTATAGGGGGCCGGAGCCCCAGCATTTT. Protein: CASSYRGPEPQHF.

The chain carries TRBV18 and TRBJ2-6; D is perhaps TRBD1 (6 bases). With 1 base removed from V and 0 bases from J, the gap between germline ends came to 10 bases. The CDR3 extends over 17 amino acids. CDR1 is KGHSH and CDR2 is LQKENI in the germline V gene. The CDR3 protein is CASSPQQGRSGANVLTF. The CDR3 nucleotides are TGTGCCAGCTCACCACAACAGGGCCGCTCTGGGGCCAACGTCCTGACTTTC.

J is TRBJ2-7 and V is TRBV29-1, with TRBD1 matching over 8 bases. V shed 6 bases and J 2 bases; nucleotides not matched to a gene: 3. The germline V gene has CDR1 SQVTM and CDR2 ANQGSEA. This CDR3 region has 12 residues. DNA of the CDR3: TGCAGCGTCAAGGGACAGGCCTACGAGCAGTACTTC. It encodes CSVKGQAYEQYF.

The chain recombines TRBV4-1 with TRBJ2-3; D is unclear. The V end lost 1 base, the J end lost 1 base, and 9 bases lay between the germline ends. Germline lookup yields CDR1 MGHRA and CDR2 YSYEKL. There are 15 residues in the CDR3. CDR3 nucleotides: TGCGCCAGCAGCCAAGGCCGGGCGGGCACAGATACGCAGTATTTT. This encodes CASSQGRAGTDTQYF.

This chain links TRBV6-2 or TRBV6-3 with TRBJ2-7, with 8 bases matching TRBD1. The CDR3 extends over 14 amino acids. Per the germline V gene, CDR1 is MNHEY and CDR2 is SVGEGT. Trimming cost V 4 bases and J 4 bases; bases outside gene matches: 6. CDR3 DNA: TGTGCCAGCAGTTCTCGCCAGGGGGCATACGAGCAGTACGTC. Amino acid sequence: CASSSRQGAYEQYV.

This clonotype was detected a few times. The chain combines TRBV7-2 with TRBJ1-2; D is possibly TRBD1 (5 bases). The V end was cut by 8 bases, the J end by 8 bases, with 18 bases between. From germline, CDR1 is SGHTA and CDR2 FQGNSA. The CDR3 is 13 amino acids. Here the CDR3 DNA reads TGTGCCAGCTCCACCCAGGGCAGGCAGGGCTACACCTTC. Amino acids: CASSTQGRQGYTF.

The genes are TRBV5-1 and TRBJ2-5; 14 positions match TRBD2. The CDR3 is 17 residues long. Germline CDR1 SGHRS, CDR2 YFSETQ. J gave up 5 bases and V 4 bases, and 10 bases lay outside the gene matches. CDR3 in DNA: TGCGCCAGCAGCGTGAGACTAGCGGGGGGGTTTTCGGAGACCCAGTACTTC. It encodes CASSVRLAGGFSETQYF.

This CDR3 reads CASSSGLAGEGTQYF. CDR3 nucleotides: TGTGCCAGCAGCTCGGGACTAGCGGGAGAAGGTACGCAGTATTTT. J is TRBJ2-3 and V is TRBV7-2; 14 positions agree with TRBD2. This CDR3 spans 15 amino acids. V shed 4 bases, J shed 8 bases, and the junction held 5 bases outside the gene matches. Germline lookup yields CDR1 SGHTA and CDR2 FQGNSA. Drawing the rest from reference TRBV7-2 and TRBJ2-3, the complete variable domain is GAGVSQSPSNKVTEKGKDVELRCDPISGHTALYWYRQSLGQGLEFLIYFQGNSAPDKSGLPSDRFSAERTGGSVSTLTIQRTQQEDSAVYLCASSSGLAGEGTQYFGPGTRLTVL.

The chain employs TRBV27 and TRBJ2-5, with 7 bases lining up with TRBD2. V was clipped by 3 bases and J by 4 bases; unmatched bases: 8. CDR3 size: 15 residues. CDR1 and CDR2 (germline): MNHEY, SMNVEV (reference sequence). CDR3 sequence: CASSLSTSKPETQYF. For the CDR3, the DNA is TGTGCCAGCAGTTTGTCGACTAGCAAACCAGAGACCCAGTACTTC.

This clonotype turned up a few times. The chain joins TRBV27 to TRBJ2-7; 7 bases fit TRBD2. V lost 5 bases, J lost 5 bases, and 12 bases stayed unmatched. Germline V gene data show CDR1 as MNHEY and CDR2 as SMNVEV (reference sequence). The CDR3 contains 15 residues. The chain's CDR3 is CASSPQTSRGDEQYF. The CDR3 DNA follows: TGTGCCAGCAGTCCACAGACTAGCCGTGGCGACGAGCAGTACTTC.

The gene calls are TRBV12-3 or TRBV12-4 and TRBJ2-7; no clear D gene. This CDR3 comprises 9 residues. V was clipped by 8 bases and J by 13 bases, with 12 bases between them. In DNA, the CDR3 is TGTGCCAGCTGGGCTGTGGATTACGTC. Translation gives CASWAVDYV.

This clonotype was seen a handful of times. The J gene is TRBJ1-6, the V gene TRBV7-9, with a tentative D call TRBD1 (6 bases). Germline V gene lookup returns CDR1 SEHNR and CDR2 FQNEAQ (reference sequence). This CDR3 contains 15 residues. V lost 4 bases to trimming and J lost 7 bases, with 14 bases between them. CDR3 sequence: CASSSSPDRNSPLHF. In DNA form, the CDR3 reads TGTGCCAGCAGCTCCAGCCCGGACAGAAATTCACCCCTCCACTTT.

The chain combines TRBV12-3 or TRBV12-4 with TRBJ1-2; no definite D call. CDR3 length equals 13 residues. V was shortened by 5 bases and J by 7 bases, with 14 bases between the two germline ends. The CDR3 coding sequence is TGTGCCAGCAGTCTAATCGCTGGGTTTGGCTACACCTTC. Encoded protein: CASSLIAGFGYTF.

This clonotype was counted a few times. The chain carries TRBV29-1 and TRBJ1-1; D not certain. V gave up 4 bases and J gave up 3 bases, with 12 bases separating them. The CDR3 is 13 residues long. CDR1 and CDR2 (germline): SQVTM, ANQGSEA. CDR3 loop: CSVGFLVDTEAFF. For the CDR3, the DNA is TGCAGCGTTGGCTTCTTGGTGGACACTGAAGCTTTCTTT.